This T cell receptor (beta chain) was sequenced for a study of blood T cell repertoires in COVID-19. Study context: Whether acute or convalescent, the COVID-19 samples came from the United States, Italy and Spain.

In the study's own analysis: Researchers report that nucleated cell counts were estimated from reference gene primer amplification. Measured with immunoSEQ multiplex PCR; TCRdb has only the in-frame clones, and not every one. The V and J calls and clone size were taken over from that table, and D and trimming were inferred from the DNA. The sample includes about 260,000 clones, 88% of them seen just once. Seattle's enrolled individuals joined amid active infection and were then monitored longitudinally. The CDR3 contains 13 residues. Trimming shortened V by 6 bases and J by 1 base, and 9 bases separated the two germline ends. Germline V gene sequence: CDR1 ENHRY, CDR2 SYGVKD.

Sequencing input: peripheral blood. This chain connects TRBV10-3 to TRBJ1-1; D is unclear. The receptor was derived from an older woman with COVID-19, enrolled during active disease. CDR3 nucleotides: TGTGCCATCAGCGTACAACGGAACACTGAAGCTTTCTTT. Protein: CAISVQRNTEAFF.